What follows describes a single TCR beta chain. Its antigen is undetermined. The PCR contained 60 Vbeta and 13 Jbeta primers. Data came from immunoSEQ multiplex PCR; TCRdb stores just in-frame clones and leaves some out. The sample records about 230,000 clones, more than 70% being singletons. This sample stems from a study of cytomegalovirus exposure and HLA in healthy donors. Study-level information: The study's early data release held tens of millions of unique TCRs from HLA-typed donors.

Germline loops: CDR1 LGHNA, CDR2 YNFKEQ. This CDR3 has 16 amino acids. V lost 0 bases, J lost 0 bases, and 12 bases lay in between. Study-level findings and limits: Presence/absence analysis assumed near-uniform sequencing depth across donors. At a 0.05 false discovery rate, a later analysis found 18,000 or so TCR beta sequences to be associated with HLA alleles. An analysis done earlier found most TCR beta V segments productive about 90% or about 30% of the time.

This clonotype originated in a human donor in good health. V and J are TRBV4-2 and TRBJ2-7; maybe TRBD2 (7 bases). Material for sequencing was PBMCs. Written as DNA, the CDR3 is TGTGCCAGCAGCCAAGATCGGGGGGCCGTCTCCTACGAGCAGTACTTC. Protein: CASSQDRGAVSYEQYF.